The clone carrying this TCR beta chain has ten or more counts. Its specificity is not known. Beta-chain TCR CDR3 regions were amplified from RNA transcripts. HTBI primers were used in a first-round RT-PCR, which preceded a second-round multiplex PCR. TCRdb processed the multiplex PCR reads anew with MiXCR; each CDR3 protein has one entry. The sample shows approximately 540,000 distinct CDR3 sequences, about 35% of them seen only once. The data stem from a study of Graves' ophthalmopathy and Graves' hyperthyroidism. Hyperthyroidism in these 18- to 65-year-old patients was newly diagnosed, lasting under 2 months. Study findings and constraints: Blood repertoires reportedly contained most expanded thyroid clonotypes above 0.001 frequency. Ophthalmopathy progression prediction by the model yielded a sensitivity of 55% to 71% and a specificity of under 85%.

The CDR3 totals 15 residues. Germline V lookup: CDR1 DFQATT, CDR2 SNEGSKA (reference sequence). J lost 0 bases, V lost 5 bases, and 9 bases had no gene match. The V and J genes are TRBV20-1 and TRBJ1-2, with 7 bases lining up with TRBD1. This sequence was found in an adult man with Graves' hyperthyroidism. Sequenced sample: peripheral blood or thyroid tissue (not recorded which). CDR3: CSAVPDREPNYGYTF. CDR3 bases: TGCAGTGCTGTTCCCGACAGGGAACCTAACTATGGCTACACCTTC.